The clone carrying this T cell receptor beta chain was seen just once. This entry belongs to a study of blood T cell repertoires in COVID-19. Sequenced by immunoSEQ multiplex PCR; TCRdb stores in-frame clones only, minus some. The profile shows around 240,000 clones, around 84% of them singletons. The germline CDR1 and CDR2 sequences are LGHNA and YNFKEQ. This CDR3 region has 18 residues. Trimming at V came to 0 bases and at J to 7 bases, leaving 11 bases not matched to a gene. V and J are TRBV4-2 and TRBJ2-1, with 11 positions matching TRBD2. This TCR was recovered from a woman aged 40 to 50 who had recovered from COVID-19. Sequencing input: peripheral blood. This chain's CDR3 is CASSQDGNSGGVGNEQFF. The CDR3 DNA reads TGTGCCAGCAGCCAAGATGGGAATAGCGGGGGGGTCGGAAATGAGCAGTTCTTC.